One sample yielded the 24 T cell receptor beta chains listed below, sequenced in a study of blood T cell repertoires in COVID-19. Only in-frame clones appear in the TCRdb table, and some are missing; sequencing was by immunoSEQ multiplex PCR. The repertoire holds about 400,000 clones, roughly 87% seen once, with approximately 2% in the top ten. Input material: PBMCs or T cells enriched from blood (not recorded which). Receptors were obtained from a woman aged 35 to 49 with acute COVID-19.

The rearrangement links TRBV9 to TRBJ1-1; D gene uncertain. CDR3 length equals 15 residues. CDR1 and CDR2 (germline): SGDLS, YYNGEE. V dropped 2 bases and J dropped 8 bases, with 19 bases sitting between them. The CDR3: CASSVQRTPYPEAFF. Here the CDR3 DNA reads TGTGCCAGCAGCGTCCAAAGGACTCCCTACCCCGAAGCTTTCTTT.

V gene TRBV6-2 or TRBV6-3 combines with J gene TRBJ1-3, with 7 positions matching TRBD1. CDR3 size: 17 residues. Per the germline V gene, CDR1 is MNHEY and CDR2 is SVGEGT. The V segment lost 1 base and the J segment 0 bases; nucleotides outside the gene matches: 6. The chain's CDR3 is CASSYFAGQSSGNTIYF. In nucleotides, the CDR3 is TGTGCCAGCAGTTACTTCGCGGGACAGAGCTCTGGAAACACCATATATTTT.

The chain carries TRBV19 and TRBJ2-3, with TRBD2 matching over 9 bases. The V gene end was trimmed by 4 bases and the J gene end by 6 bases; junction bases not matched to a gene: 14. There are 17 residues in the CDR3. In germline, CDR1 is LNHDA, CDR2 SQIVND (reference sequence). CDR3 in DNA: TGTGCCAGTAGTAGAGATCTAGCGGGGCTACTCCAGGATACGCAGTATTTT. Protein: CASSRDLAGLLQDTQYF. Full variable domain (missing parts from reference TRBV19 and TRBJ2-3): DGGITQSPKYLFRKEGQNVTLSCEQNLNHDAMYWYRQDPGQGLRLIYYSQIVNDFQKGDIAEGYSVSREKKESFPLTVTSAQKNPTAFYLCASSRDLAGLLQDTQYFGPGTRLTVL.

CDR3 residues: CASSLYSGLSYEQYF. The CDR3 region has the DNA TGTGCCAGCAGCTTGTACTCAGGGCTCTCCTACGAGCAGTACTTC. This chain links TRBV5-6 with TRBJ2-7; TRBD1 is a possible D gene (5 bases). The CDR3 length is 15 residues. Germline-derived CDR1 and CDR2 are SGHDT and YYEEEE. Deletions cut 1 base from V and 0 bases from J, with 11 bases between.

The rearrangement uses TRBV7-8 and TRBJ1-2, with TRBD1 identical over 8 bases. This CDR3 spans 14 amino acids. Germline CDR1 SGHVS, CDR2 FQNEAQ. The J segment lost 8 bases and the V segment lost 4 bases, leaving 9 bases of the junction unmatched. CDR3 coding DNA: TGTGCCAGCAGCTCCGGACAGGGCCTACGAGGCTACACCTTC. Its protein is CASSSGQGLRGYTF.

The rearrangement links TRBV7-2 to TRBJ1-6, with D unclear. The CDR3 is 14 amino acids. Trimming left V 4 bases short and J 5 bases short, with 9 bases between. Per germline, CDR1 SGHTA and CDR2 FQGNSA. The CDR3 DNA reads TGTGCCAGCAGCTCCCGACACAATAATTCACCCCTCCACTTT. Translated, it gives CASSSRHNNSPLHF. Based on the CDR3 plus reference TRBV7-2 and TRBJ1-6, the full variable domain is GAGVSQSPSNKVTEKGKDVELRCDPISGHTALYWYRQSLGQGLEFLIYFQGNSAPDKSGLPSDRFSAERTGGSVSTLTIQRTQQEDSAVYLCASSSRHNNSPLHFGNGTRLTVT.

V usage is TRBV2 and J usage is TRBJ1-5; 7 nucleotides agree with TRBD1. The CDR3 consists of 14 residues. Germline-derived CDR1 and CDR2 are SNHLY and FYNNEI. The trim removed 6 bases at V and 6 bases at J, leaving 8 bases unmatched. The CDR3 bases are TGTGCCAGCAGGACAGGGAGTGGTGGTCAGCCCCAGCATTTT. Translated, it gives CASRTGSGGQPQHF.

This chain links TRBV25-1 with TRBJ2-7; TRBD1 agrees at 11 bases. V lost 7 bases to trimming and J lost 3 bases; unmatched junction nucleotides: 8. CDR1 and CDR2 (germline): MGHDK, SYGVNS. The CDR3 has 15 amino acids. The CDR3 nucleotides are TGTGCCAGCACCCCTGGACAGGGGGCGAACTACGAGCAGTACTTC. Translating it yields CASTPGQGANYEQYF.

This clone has a single count. DNA of the CDR3: TGCGCCAGCAGCCAAGAGGTCGGGGGGACAGGGGGCAGGGAGACCCAGTACTTC. Translating gives CASSQEVGGTGGRETQYF. V usage is TRBV4-1 and J usage is TRBJ2-5; 12 positions agree with TRBD1. This CDR3 has 18 residues. The J segment lost 5 bases and the V segment lost 0 bases, leaving 10 bases of the junction unmatched. In germline, CDR1 is MGHRA, CDR2 YSYEKL.

The chain joins TRBV10-2 to TRBJ1-1; 10 positions agree with TRBD1. Germline CDR1 is WSHSY and CDR2 is SAAADI. Unmatched junction bases numbered 8, after V lost 7 bases and J lost 3 bases. The CDR3 sequence is 15 residues long. The CDR3 sequence is CASKSDRGQDTEAFF. The DNA for the CDR3 is TGCGCCAGCAAATCTGACAGGGGGCAAGACACTGAAGCTTTCTTT.

V gene TRBV5-1 combines with J gene TRBJ2-7, with 10 bases that match TRBD1. CDR1 SGHRS and CDR2 YFSETQ come from the germline V gene. This CDR3 has 15 amino acids. Unmatched junction bases numbered 10, after V lost 7 bases and J lost 3 bases. Written as DNA, the CDR3 is TGCGCCAGCTCACCGACAGGGGGCCCTTACTACGAGCAGTACTTC. This sequence encodes CASSPTGGPYYEQYF.

The chain couples TRBV6-2 or TRBV6-3 to TRBJ2-7; 12 bases are a match to TRBD1. V lost 5 bases and J lost 7; bases outside the gene matches: 9. Germline-derived CDR1 and CDR2 are MNHEY and SVGEGT. The length of the CDR3 is 15 residues. The CDR3: CASSAPGQGAPEQYF. The DNA for the CDR3 is TGTGCCAGCAGTGCCCCGGGACAGGGGGCGCCTGAGCAGTACTTC.

The chain uses TRBV7-9 and TRBJ1-1, with D perhaps TRBD1 (6 bases). This CDR3 is built from 12 residues. The germline V gene encodes CDR1 SEHNR and CDR2 FQNEAQ (reference sequence). Trimming stripped 2 bases from V and 12 bases from J, with 13 bases between. In nucleotides, the CDR3 is TGTGCCAGCAGCTTAATCGAGGGGGAGCCTTTCTTT. Translation gives CASSLIEGEPFF.

V usage is TRBV6-5 and J usage is TRBJ1-1; no definite D call. Germline CDR1 is MNHEY and CDR2 is SVGAGI. CDR3 length equals 11 residues. V was pared by 2 bases and J by 8 bases, with 6 bases between. Here the CDR3 reads CASSYGREAFF. The CDR3 coding sequence is TGTGCCAGCAGTTACGGGAGGGAAGCTTTCTTT.

The sample holds one count of this clone. Here the CDR3 DNA reads TGTGCCATCAGTGGACTAGCCGGGCAGTACTTC. Encoded protein: CAISGLAGQYF. This chain joins TRBV10-3 and TRBJ2-7; 7 bases align to TRBD2. Germline CDR1 and CDR2: ENHRY and SYGVKD. CDR3 length equals 11 residues. After removal of 4 bases from V and 9 bases from J, the junction contained 3 bases not matched to a gene.

The genes are TRBV10-2 and TRBJ2-3; weak D call: TRBD1 (9 bases). The CDR3 runs to 13 residues. Germline lookup yields CDR1 WSHSY and CDR2 SAAADI. The V end lost 3 bases, the J end lost 14 bases, and 18 bases lay between the germline ends. Written as DNA, the CDR3 is TGCGCCAGCAGTGATTTAGCGGGACAGGGAATGTATTTT. Amino acid sequence: CASSDLAGQGMYF.

The chain is built from TRBV21-1 and TRBJ1-5. TRBV21-1 is tagged as a pseudogene. The CDR3 runs 12 residues. The DNA for the CDR3 is TGTGCCAGCAGCGAGAGGCGTCAGCCCCAGCATTTT. The encoded protein is CASSERRQPQHF.

This chain connects TRBV2 to TRBJ1-2; 7 bases line up with TRBD1. V gave up 0 bases and J gave up 8 bases; unmatched junction bases: 9. CDR3 length: 15 amino acids. CDR1 and CDR2 (germline): SNHLY, FYNNEI. CDR3 in amino acids: CASSEALKGAKGYTF. CDR3 coding DNA: TGTGCCAGCAGTGAAGCGTTGAAGGGGGCGAAGGGCTACACCTTC.

This sequence joins TRBV2 and TRBJ2-7; D possibly corresponds to TRBD2 (5 bases). The CDR3 is made up of 11 amino acids. CDR1 and CDR2 (germline): SNHLY, FYNNEI. Trimming pared 3 bases from V and 9 bases from J, leaving 9 bases between. The CDR3 nucleotides read TGTGCCAGCAGTGATCAAGCGGTGCAGTACTTC. Protein sequence: CASSDQAVQYF.

The CDR3 sequence is CASSLRQVNTGELFF. The CDR3 DNA reads as TGCGCCAGCAGCCTGCGACAGGTCAACACCGGGGAGCTGTTTTTT. The chain uses TRBV5-1 and TRBJ2-2, with a possible D match to TRBD1 (6 bases). The V and J ends lost 4 bases and 2 bases respectively, with 12 bases between them. Germline CDR1 and CDR2: SGHRS and YFSETQ. There are 15 residues in the CDR3. The full variable domain, its missing parts supplied by reference TRBV5-1 and TRBJ2-2, is KAGVTQTPRYLIKTRGQQVTLSCSPISGHRSVSWYQQTPGQGLQFLFEYFSETQRNKGNFPGRFSGRQFSNSRSEMNVSTLELGDSALYLCASSLRQVNTGELFFGEGSRLTVL.

This clone was seen more than once but under ten times. The chain uses TRBV7-2 and TRBJ1-2; weak D call: TRBD1 (6 bases). V lost 0 bases to trimming and J lost 0 bases, with 14 bases between them. CDR1 and CDR2 (germline): SGHTA, FQGNSA. CDR3 length equals 17 residues. In DNA, the CDR3 is TGTGCCAGCAGCTTAGCAACGGGGGGGACAACTAACTATGGCTACACCTTC. Translating it yields CASSLATGGTTNYGYTF.

The chain joins TRBV19 to TRBJ1-1; D possibly corresponds to TRBD1 (6 bases). V was cut by 3 bases and J by 0 bases, with 11 bases left in between. The CDR3 has 15 amino acids. The germline CDR1 and CDR2 sequences are LNHDA and SQIVND (reference sequence). The CDR3 nucleotides are TGTGCCAGTAGTATCCCGGCAGGGGTGAACACTGAAGCTTTCTTT. Amino acids: CASSIPAGVNTEAFF.

The V and J genes are TRBV6-1 and TRBJ2-5, with 11 bases lining up with TRBD2. Trimming took 3 bases from V and 2 from J; bases not matched to a gene: 5. Germline lookup yields CDR1 MNHNS and CDR2 SASEGT. This CDR3 has 16 residues. CDR3 coding DNA: TGTGCCAGCAGTGATGGGATAGCGGGGGGGCAAGAGACCCAGTACTTC. This translates into CASSDGIAGGQETQYF.

The chain combines TRBV18 with TRBJ1-1; perhaps TRBD1 as D (6 bases). Germline assignment: CDR1 KGHSH and CDR2 LQKENI. Trimming took 3 bases from V and 4 from J, leaving 15 bases between them. The CDR3 is 15 amino acids. The CDR3 DNA reads as TGTGCCAGCTCACCTGAAACACAGGGTCCCACTGAAGCTTTCTTT. It encodes CASSPETQGPTEAFF.